The sample holds many counts of the clone carrying this T cell receptor (beta chain). The data originate from a study of early T cells in non-severe SARS-CoV-2 infection. Study-wide background: Bulk RNA from unsorted whole blood was sequenced; chains were unpaired.

One entry per CDR3 protein, called by TCRdb with MiXCR from the 5' RACE reads. The sample yields 35,000 to 45,000 distinct CDR3 sequences, 9% to 15% seen once. The receptor's source is an adult who was a healthcare worker with PCR-confirmed SARS-CoV-2 infection or an uninfected control (not recorded which). Sequencing used whole blood.

CDR3: CASSLRRGDNSPLHF. In DNA form, the CDR3 reads TGTGCCAGCAGCCTGCGACGGGGGGATAATTCACCCCTCCACTTT. V usage is TRBV7-2 and J usage is TRBJ1-6; tentatively, D is TRBD1 (5 bases). V dropped 5 bases and J dropped 5 bases, with 13 bases sitting between them. This CDR3 region has 15 residues. Germline CDR1 reads SGHTA; CDR2 reads FQGNSA.